The rows below give T cell receptor beta chains drawn from one sample of a study of response to subunit inactivated influenza vaccine. TCRdb analysed the RT-PCR reads with MiXCR anew, one entry per CDR3 protein. In the table there are roughly 760,000 distinct CDR3 sequences, about 20% of which are singletons. This specimen consisted of PBMCs from blood, obtained roughly 5 days after vaccination. These receptors came from a man between 45 and 60 years old who received an inactivated influenza vaccine. CDR3s include the opening cysteine and the closing phenylalanine or tryptophan. D genes are given only for firm matches. Clone size is not always given. Where it is, it says once, few, many or a class for expanded clones.

j_gene: TRBJ2-7
v_gene: TRBV7-9
abundance: few
d_gene: NA
CDR3nt: TGTGCCAGCAGGCCGTCGAGTGCCCTCTACGAGCAGTACTTC
CDR3aa: CASRPSSALYEQYF

j_gene: TRBJ2-3
v_gene: TRBV2
abundance: many
d_gene: NA
CDR3nt: TGTGCCAGCGAAACCGGGAGTTTTAGCACAGATACGCAGTATTTT
CDR3aa: CASETGSFSTDTQYF

j_gene: TRBJ1-2
v_gene: TRBV7-9
abundance: few
d_gene: NA
CDR3nt: TGTGCCAGCAGCCCCTGGGCAGGGAGAGTGACTAACTATGGCTACACCTTC
CDR3aa: CASSPWAGRVTNYGYTF

j_gene: TRBJ2-3
v_gene: TRBV29-1
abundance: NA
d_gene: TRBD2
CDR3nt: TGCAGCGTCGCACTAGCGGGGGCCCGCACAGATACGCAGTATTTT
CDR3aa: CSVALAGARTDTQYF

j_gene: TRBJ1-1
v_gene: TRBV29-1
abundance: NA
d_gene: TRBD1
CDR3nt: TGCAGCGGAACACAGGGGCAGTACACTGAAGCTTTCTTT
CDR3aa: CSGTQGQYTEAFF

j_gene: TRBJ1-2
v_gene: TRBV6-1
abundance: many
d_gene: NA
CDR3nt: TGTGCCAGCAGCCCGACCGGGACCTATGGCTACACCTTC
CDR3aa: CASSPTGTYGYTF

j_gene: TRBJ2-1
v_gene: TRBV9
abundance: few
d_gene: TRBD2
CDR3nt: TGTGCCAGCAGCGTAGGGGGACTAGCGGGTGTGGCCCCCTACAATGAGCAGTTCTTC
CDR3aa: CASSVGGLAGVAPYNEQFF

j_gene: TRBJ2-5
v_gene: TRBV18
abundance: NA
d_gene: NA
CDR3nt: TGTGCCAGCCACCGAAGTGGAGAGACCCAGTACTTC
CDR3aa: CASHRSGETQYF

j_gene: TRBJ1-6
v_gene: TRBV10-3
abundance: few
d_gene: NA
CDR3nt: TGTGCCATCAGTGAGGAAGATTCACCCCTCCACTTT
CDR3aa: CAISEEDSPLHF

j_gene: TRBJ2-7
v_gene: TRBV28
abundance: few
d_gene: NA
CDR3nt: TGTGCCAGCAGTTTACCCCAGGGGCGTCGGGAGCAGTACTTC
CDR3aa: CASSLPQGRREQYF

j_gene: TRBJ2-1
v_gene: TRBV9
abundance: NA
d_gene: TRBD2
CDR3nt: TGTGCCAGCAGCGTAGCCCCTTCGACTAGCAGTGAGCAGTTCTTC
CDR3aa: CASSVAPSTSSEQFF

j_gene: TRBJ2-2
v_gene: TRBV7-9
abundance: NA
d_gene: NA
CDR3nt: TGTGCCAGCAGCCTGACTGTACCGAACACCGGGGAGCTGTTTTTT
CDR3aa: CASSLTVPNTGELFF

j_gene: TRBJ2-1
v_gene: TRBV10-3
abundance: NA
d_gene: NA
CDR3nt: TGTGCCATCAGGCGGGGACCGGGTGATCCGTTGGAGCAGTTCTTC
CDR3aa: CAIRRGPGDPLEQFF

j_gene: TRBJ1-5
v_gene: TRBV12-3/TRBV12-4
abundance: many
d_gene: NA
CDR3nt: TGTGCCAGCAATATTTACCCGACGGAGGATAATCAGCCCCAGCATTTT
CDR3aa: CASNIYPTEDNQPQHF

j_gene: TRBJ1-1
v_gene: TRBV6-1
abundance: few
d_gene: NA
CDR3nt: TGTGCCAGCAGTGAAATAGGGAAAGACATCTTTCCTGAAGCTTTCTTT
CDR3aa: CASSEIGKDIFPEAFF

j_gene: TRBJ1-5
v_gene: TRBV4-2
abundance: few
d_gene: TRBD1
CDR3nt: TGTGCCAGCAGACAAACAGGGGACAATCAGCCCCAGCATTTT
CDR3aa: CASRQTGDNQPQHF

j_gene: TRBJ2-5
v_gene: TRBV7-2
abundance: few
d_gene: TRBD2
CDR3nt: TGTGCCAGCAGCTCCCTAGCGGTCCAAGAGACCCAGTACTTC
CDR3aa: CASSSLAVQETQYF

j_gene: TRBJ2-7
v_gene: TRBV3-1
abundance: many
d_gene: NA
CDR3nt: TGTGCCAGCAGCCAAGAGGGGTCCTACGAGCAGTACTTC
CDR3aa: CASSQEGSYEQYF

j_gene: TRBJ2-1
v_gene: TRBV20-1
abundance: few
d_gene: NA
CDR3nt: TGCAGTGCTAGAGGGGGGAATAGCGGCTACAATGAGCAGTTCTTC
CDR3aa: CSARGGNSGYNEQFF

j_gene: TRBJ1-4
v_gene: TRBV5-1
abundance: many
d_gene: NA
CDR3nt: TGCGCCAGCAGCCCCGGCGGATCGGTGGAAAAACTGTTTTTT
CDR3aa: CASSPGGSVEKLFF

j_gene: TRBJ2-1
v_gene: TRBV6-1
abundance: few
d_gene: TRBD2
CDR3nt: TGTGCCAGCAAAGACGGAGTGGGACTAGCGGGCAATGAGCAGTTCTTC
CDR3aa: CASKDGVGLAGNEQFF

j_gene: TRBJ2-5
v_gene: TRBV7-9
abundance: NA
d_gene: TRBD2
CDR3nt: TGTGCCAGCCGTAGCGGGGGCACGGGGACCCAGTACTTC
CDR3aa: CASRSGGTGTQYF

j_gene: TRBJ2-7
v_gene: TRBV12-3/TRBV12-4
abundance: many
d_gene: NA
CDR3nt: TGTGCCAGCAGTTTCCGATACTACGAGCAGTACTTC
CDR3aa: CASSFRYYEQYF

j_gene: TRBJ2-5
v_gene: TRBV4-2
abundance: many
d_gene: NA
CDR3nt: TGTGCCAGCAGCCCCGGGACGGAAGAGACCCAGTACTTC
CDR3aa: CASSPGTEETQYF

j_gene: TRBJ2-2
v_gene: TRBV13
abundance: NA
d_gene: TRBD1
CDR3nt: TGTGCCAGCAGCCCACGGTCTGACAGGGGTCGACCTGGGGAGCTGTTTTTT
CDR3aa: CASSPRSDRGRPGELFF

j_gene: TRBJ2-3
v_gene: TRBV4-3
abundance: NA
d_gene: TRBD2
CDR3nt: TGCGCCAGCAGCCCTGCCCCTCTAGCGGTAGCTACAGATACGCAGTATTTT
CDR3aa: CASSPAPLAVATDTQYF

j_gene: TRBJ1-1
v_gene: TRBV7-9
abundance: NA
d_gene: NA
CDR3nt: TGTGCCAGCAGCTACCTGCAGACTGAAGCTTTCTTT
CDR3aa: CASSYLQTEAFF

j_gene: TRBJ1-2
v_gene: TRBV5-1
abundance: few
d_gene: TRBD1
CDR3nt: TGCGCCAGCAGCTTGTTTTCGGCAGGGGGCTACTATGGCTACACCTTC
CDR3aa: CASSLFSAGGYYGYTF

j_gene: TRBJ2-1
v_gene: TRBV18
abundance: many
d_gene: TRBD2
CDR3nt: TGTGCCAGCTCACGGACTAGGGATGAGCAGTTCTTC
CDR3aa: CASSRTRDEQFF

j_gene: TRBJ2-5
v_gene: TRBV15
abundance: few
d_gene: TRBD2
CDR3nt: TGTGCCACCAGCAGAGTGGCGGGAGGGTTAGAGACCCAGTACTTC
CDR3aa: CATSRVAGGLETQYF

j_gene: TRBJ2-1
v_gene: TRBV4-2
abundance: NA
d_gene: NA
CDR3nt: TGTGCCAGCAGCCAAGATCGCCAGGGGACTTTGGGTGAGCAGTTCTTC
CDR3aa: CASSQDRQGTLGEQFF

j_gene: TRBJ1-5
v_gene: TRBV6-2/TRBV6-3
abundance: few
d_gene: NA
CDR3nt: TGTGCCACCAACGGGGCTCAAAGGAGCAATCAGCCCCAGCATTTT
CDR3aa: CATNGAQRSNQPQHF

j_gene: TRBJ2-2
v_gene: TRBV3-1
abundance: few
d_gene: NA
CDR3nt: TGTGCCAGCAGCCAAGTCGTGGGCAGCGCCGGGGAGCTGTTTTTT
CDR3aa: CASSQVVGSAGELFF

j_gene: TRBJ1-4
v_gene: TRBV7-3
abundance: NA
d_gene: NA
CDR3nt: TGTGCCAGCCCCCCGGACCAAACTAATGAAAAACTGTTTTTT
CDR3aa: CASPPDQTNEKLFF

j_gene: TRBJ2-1
v_gene: TRBV7-2
abundance: few
d_gene: TRBD2
CDR3nt: TGTGCCAGCAGCTTGACTAGCGGGAAGGTCAATGAGCAGTTCTTC
CDR3aa: CASSLTSGKVNEQFF

j_gene: TRBJ2-2
v_gene: TRBV6-1
abundance: NA
d_gene: NA
CDR3nt: TGTGCCAGCAGTGAACGGTCCACTGGGGTGAACGGGGAGCTGTTTTTT
CDR3aa: CASSERSTGVNGELFF

j_gene: TRBJ2-1
v_gene: TRBV5-1
abundance: NA
d_gene: TRBD2
CDR3nt: TGCGCCAGCAGCATAGCCCGTCCGGGACTAGCGCACTACAATGAGCAGTTCTTC
CDR3aa: CASSIARPGLAHYNEQFF

j_gene: TRBJ2-3
v_gene: TRBV7-9
abundance: NA
d_gene: TRBD1
CDR3nt: TGTGCCAGCACTCAAGGGGATAGGGGGCCGACAGATACGCAGTATTTT
CDR3aa: CASTQGDRGPTDTQYF

j_gene: TRBJ2-1
v_gene: TRBV1
abundance: NA
d_gene: NA
CDR3nt: TGCACCAGCAGCCAAGGGCTAGCCTCCTACAATGAGCAGTTCTTC
CDR3aa: CTSSQGLASYNEQFF

j_gene: TRBJ2-3
v_gene: TRBV9
abundance: NA
d_gene: NA
CDR3nt: TGTGCCAGCAGCGTAGGTGTGAGCCCCGCCTATACGCAGTATTTT
CDR3aa: CASSVGVSPAYTQYF

j_gene: TRBJ2-1
v_gene: TRBV24-1
abundance: NA
d_gene: NA
CDR3nt: TGTGCCACCAGTGACCCGACTGGTTTCAATGAGCAGTTCTTC
CDR3aa: CATSDPTGFNEQFF

j_gene: TRBJ2-7
v_gene: TRBV15
abundance: NA
d_gene: NA
CDR3nt: TGTGCCACCAGCAGCCCCGATAGGGAACAGTACTACGAGCAGTACTTC
CDR3aa: CATSSPDREQYYEQYF

j_gene: TRBJ2-5
v_gene: TRBV30
abundance: NA
d_gene: TRBD1
CDR3nt: TGTGCCTGGAGTCGCCTAATGGACAGGGCCCTGATGGCCCAGTACTTC
CDR3aa: CAWSRLMDRALMAQYF

j_gene: TRBJ1-1
v_gene: TRBV7-9
abundance: few
d_gene: NA
CDR3nt: TGTGCCAGCAGCTTAGCAGGGAGGATCGCTGAAGCTTTCTTT
CDR3aa: CASSLAGRIAEAFF

j_gene: TRBJ2-3
v_gene: TRBV5-1
abundance: few
d_gene: TRBD1
CDR3nt: TGCGCCAGCAGCACGGCCGGACAGGTGACAGATACGCAGTATTTT
CDR3aa: CASSTAGQVTDTQYF

j_gene: TRBJ2-7
v_gene: TRBV11-2
abundance: few
d_gene: TRBD2
CDR3nt: TGTGCCAGCAGCTTAGAGGTGGGACTAGCGGGGGTTTCCTCCTACGAGCAGTACTTC
CDR3aa: CASSLEVGLAGVSSYEQYF

j_gene: TRBJ2-7
v_gene: TRBV4-1
abundance: NA
d_gene: TRBD2
CDR3nt: TGCGCCAGCAGCCAATATGGGACTAGCGGGAGGAGGTACGAGCAGTACTTC
CDR3aa: CASSQYGTSGRRYEQYF

j_gene: TRBJ2-7
v_gene: TRBV28
abundance: few
d_gene: TRBD2
CDR3nt: TGTGCCAGCAGTTCCATAGCGGGAGGGCGTTACGAGCAGTACTTC
CDR3aa: CASSSIAGGRYEQYF

j_gene: TRBJ2-3
v_gene: TRBV18
abundance: NA
d_gene: TRBD2
CDR3nt: TGTGCCAGCTCGCCCGGGACTAGCGGGGCGCATACGCAGTATTTT
CDR3aa: CASSPGTSGAHTQYF

j_gene: TRBJ1-6
v_gene: TRBV27
abundance: many
d_gene: NA
CDR3nt: TGTGCCAGCAGTCAAACCGACAGTCTTAGGTCACCCCTCCACTTT
CDR3aa: CASSQTDSLRSPLHF

j_gene: TRBJ2-7
v_gene: TRBV12-3/TRBV12-4
abundance: few
d_gene: TRBD1
CDR3nt: TGTGCCAGCAGGGGCGACAGGGTAAAGTACTTC
CDR3aa: CASRGDRVKYF

j_gene: TRBJ2-4
v_gene: TRBV28
abundance: NA
d_gene: TRBD1
CDR3nt: TGTGCCAGCAGTTTTGAGGACAGGGGGGGGGTTCAGTACTTC
CDR3aa: CASSFEDRGGVQYF

j_gene: TRBJ2-1
v_gene: TRBV27
abundance: few
d_gene: NA
CDR3nt: TGTGCCAGCAGCTGGGCTCACGGGGGCCCGAACTCCTACAATGAGCAGTTCTTC
CDR3aa: CASSWAHGGPNSYNEQFF

j_gene: TRBJ2-4
v_gene: TRBV5-1
abundance: NA
d_gene: NA
CDR3nt: TGCGCCAGCAGCTTGACAATTGGAAACATTCAGTACTTC
CDR3aa: CASSLTIGNIQYF

j_gene: TRBJ2-3
v_gene: TRBV5-5
abundance: few
d_gene: TRBD1
CDR3nt: TGTGCCAGCAGCCATGACAGGGGGCGCACAGATACGCAGTATTTT
CDR3aa: CASSHDRGRTDTQYF

j_gene: TRBJ2-1
v_gene: TRBV12-3/TRBV12-4
abundance: few
d_gene: NA
CDR3nt: TGTGCCAGCATCCTTAGGGGTCAGCAGTTCTTC
CDR3aa: CASILRGQQFF

j_gene: TRBJ1-2
v_gene: TRBV4-3
abundance: NA
d_gene: NA
CDR3nt: TGCGCCAGCAGCCAAGATTTAAGGGGAACCTATGGCTACACCTTC
CDR3aa: CASSQDLRGTYGYTF

j_gene: TRBJ2-5
v_gene: TRBV20-1
abundance: few
d_gene: NA
CDR3nt: TGCAGTGCTCAGAAGGGGGGGGCCCAGTACTTC
CDR3aa: CSAQKGGAQYF